The 19 T cell receptor beta chains in this list originate from one sample, sequenced in a study of vaccination effects on CD4 cells after COVID-19. In the ViraFEST assay, antigen-specific CD4+ clonotypes were identified by expansion after peptide-pool stimulation. Following 10 days of culture, CD4+ T cells were isolated. Nucleocapsid antibody tests were negative, and the vaccine recipients had no prior SARS-CoV-2 infection. Profiling relied on immunoSEQ multiplex PCR, and the TCRdb table lists in-frame clones only, not all of them. Of about 73,000 clones in the sample, approximately 72% are singletons; the top ten hold around 2.9%. For these TCRs, the target antigens are not known. Specimen: CD4+ T cells from PBMCs cultured with HCoV-NL63 spike peptides, collected before COVID-19 vaccination. The receptors here all came from a human donor who received a COVID-19 vaccine.

This chain joins TRBV5-1 and TRBJ1-1, with D perhaps TRBD1 (6 bases). V shed 5 bases and J shed 11 bases, with 22 bases lying between them. CDR1 and CDR2 (germline): SGHRS, YFSETQ. This CDR3 comprises 14 residues. CDR3 loop: CASRPRTEIAQAFF. CDR3 bases: TGCGCCAGCAGGCCCCGGACAGAAATCGCGCAGGCTTTCTTT.

The chain links TRBV7-8 to TRBJ1-6; D remains unclear. Trimming stripped 3 bases from V and 1 base from J, with 10 bases between. CDR1 SGHVS and CDR2 FQNEAQ come from the germline V gene. This CDR3 has 16 amino acids. CDR3 DNA sequence: TGTGCCAGCAGCTTTCGGACGGGGTCCTATAATTCACCCCTCCACTTT. As protein: CASSFRTGSYNSPLHF. The variable domain in full, with the rest retrieved from reference TRBV7-8 and TRBJ1-6, is GAGVSQSPRYKVAKRGQDVALRCDPISGHVSLFWYQQALGQGPEFLTYFQNEAQLDKSGLPSDRFFAERPEGSVSTLKIQRTQQEDSAVYLCASSFRTGSYNSPLHFGNGTRLTVT.

The V gene is TRBV5-1, the J gene TRBJ2-5, with 8 bases matching TRBD1. The CDR3 is 15 amino acids. Looked up from germline, CDR1 is SGHRS and CDR2 is YFSETQ. The V gene end was trimmed by 1 base and the J gene end by 2 bases; junction bases not matched to a gene: 4. CDR3 loop: CASSLPRQGQETQYF. As DNA, the CDR3 is TGCGCCAGCAGCTTGCCCCGACAGGGGCAAGAGACCCAGTACTTC.

This chain uses TRBV3-1 (or the pseudogene TRBV3-2) with TRBJ1-1, with 7 bases that match TRBD1. The CDR3 runs to 15 residues. Looked up from germline, CDR1 is LGHDT and CDR2 is YNNKEL (reference sequence). V trimming: 4 bases; J trimming: 1 base; junction bases outside the gene matches: 6. Written as DNA, the CDR3 is TGTGCCAGCAGCCCGTTGACAGGGCGGAACACTGAAGCTTTCTTT. It encodes CASSPLTGRNTEAFF.

The V gene is TRBV6-2 or TRBV6-3, the J gene TRBJ2-5; no firm D call. Trimming cost V 2 bases and J 0 bases, with 10 bases left between them. Germline-derived CDR1 and CDR2 are MNHEY and SVGEGT. The length of the CDR3 is 15 residues. CDR3 loop: CASSYRPFYQETQYF. The CDR3 DNA is TGTGCCAGCAGTTACAGGCCATTTTACCAAGAGACCCAGTACTTC.

J is TRBJ2-3 and V is TRBV4-1; 10 nucleotides line up with TRBD2. The CDR3 sequence is 18 residues long. Germline CDR1 reads MGHRA; CDR2 reads YSYEKL. V gave up 3 bases and J gave up 0 bases; unmatched junction bases: 9. CDR3 protein: CASSQYVSGGTSTDTQYF. The CDR3 DNA reads TGCGCCAGCAGCCAGTATGTTAGCGGGGGGACAAGCACAGATACGCAGTATTTT.

V and J are TRBV25-1 and TRBJ1-6; D gene ambiguous. CDR1 and CDR2 (germline): MGHDK, SYGVNS. CDR3 length: 14 residues. Trimming took 3 bases from V and 9 from J, leaving 12 bases between them. CDR3 coding DNA: TGTGCCAGCAGTGACGGGTATACAACTTCACCCCTCCACTTT. Its translation: CASSDGYTTSPLHF.

V is TRBV27 and J is TRBJ2-3, with D hard to call. The CDR3 length is 15 residues. Trimming pared 2 bases from V and 2 bases from J, leaving 11 bases between. Germline CDR1 MNHEY, CDR2 SMNVEV (reference sequence). In DNA, the CDR3 is TGTGCCAGCAGTTTAAAGGGCCTACTCACAGATACGCAGTATTTT. The encoded protein is CASSLKGLLTDTQYF.

The J gene is TRBJ2-3, the V gene TRBV13; D gene ambiguous. Germline lookup yields CDR1 PRHDT and CDR2 FYEKMQ (reference sequence). Trimming took off 1 base at V and 0 bases at J, with 23 bases between the two ends. The CDR3 contains 20 residues. CDR3 sequence reads: CASSLDVSTRSLSSTDTQYF. As DNA, the CDR3 is TGTGCCAGCAGCTTAGATGTGTCTACGAGGAGTCTATCTAGCACAGATACGCAGTATTTT. The variable domain in full, with the rest retrieved from reference TRBV13 and TRBJ2-3, is AAGVIQSPRHLIKEKRETATLKCYPIPRHDTVYWYQQGPGQDPQFLISFYEKMQSDKGSIPDRFSAQQFSDYHSELNMSSLELGDSALYFCASSLDVSTRSLSSTDTQYFGPGTRLTVL.

This sequence joins TRBV6-1 and TRBJ2-7; 7 positions agree with TRBD1. The CDR3 has 15 residues. Germline loops: CDR1 MNHNS, CDR2 SASEGT. V was clipped by 2 bases and J by 5 bases; unmatched bases: 9. The CDR3, as DNA: TGTGCCAGCAGTGAATCCCGACAGGGCGTGCACGAGCAGTACGTC. It yields the protein CASSESRQGVHEQYV.

The V call is TRBV30, the J call TRBJ2-3; no clear D. Germline loops: CDR1 GTSNPN, CDR2 SVGIG (reference sequence). This CDR3 is 12 amino acids long. Trimming left V 4 bases short and J 3 bases short, with 8 bases between. The CDR3 region is CAWNGLTDTQYF. The CDR3 DNA sequence: TGTGCCTGGAATGGGCTAACAGATACGCAGTATTTT.

This chain connects TRBV29-1 to TRBJ1-3; TRBD1 agrees at 9 bases. The CDR3 extends over 20 amino acids. V gave up 3 bases and J gave up 1 base; unmatched junction bases: 19. Per the germline V gene, CDR1 is SQVTM and CDR2 is ANQGSEA. Here the CDR3 reads CSVDWPPIRTGELSGNTIYF. CDR3 DNA sequence: TGCAGCGTTGATTGGCCTCCAATCCGGACAGGGGAATTATCTGGAAACACCATATATTTT.

This chain uses TRBV6-4 with TRBJ1-6, with D tentatively TRBD1 (6 bases). The ends were cut back, 4 bases at V and 15 bases at J, with 16 bases in the middle. The CDR3 has 13 amino acids. Germline assignment: CDR1 MRHNA and CDR2 SNTAGT. In DNA, the CDR3 is TGTGCCAGCAGTGGAGACAGGCCCCTAAACCTCCACTTT. Its translation: CASSGDRPLNLHF.

The chain employs TRBV18 and TRBJ1-4, with TRBD1 identical over 8 bases. V was clipped by 8 bases and J by 6 bases; unmatched bases: 8. Germline V gene sequence: CDR1 KGHSH, CDR2 LQKENI. The CDR3 spans 14 residues. Written as DNA, the CDR3 is TGTGCCAGCCTGATGGACAGGGCGGATGAAAAACTGTTTTTT. Encoded protein: CASLMDRADEKLFF.

This clone appeared once. The rearrangement joins TRBV19 to TRBJ1-1, with D possibly being TRBD1 (5 bases). This CDR3 has 14 residues. With 6 bases removed from V and 5 bases from J, the gap between germline ends came to 16 bases. Per germline, CDR1 LNHDA and CDR2 SQIVND (reference sequence). In DNA form, the CDR3 reads TGTGCCAGTAGCACCCCAGGGAGTGGGACTGAAGCTTTCTTT. Its translation is CASSTPGSGTEAFF.

The chain employs TRBV3-1 (or the pseudogene TRBV3-2) and TRBJ2-1, with 8 bases lining up with TRBD2. V dropped 1 base and J dropped 2; count of bases not matched to a gene: 4. The CDR3 totals 16 residues. Germline V gives CDR1 LGHDT, CDR2 YNNKEL (reference sequence). This chain's CDR3 is CASSQAGGGTYNEQFF. As DNA, the CDR3 is TGTGCCAGCAGCCAAGCCGGCGGGGGGACCTACAATGAGCAGTTCTTC.

V and J are TRBV24-1 and TRBJ2-5; the D is unclear. V was shortened by 1 base and J by 4 bases, with 3 bases between the two germline ends. The CDR3 runs to 12 residues. CDR1 and CDR2 (germline): KGHDR, SFDVKD. In DNA form, the CDR3 reads TGTGCCACCAGTGATTTTTCAGAGACCCAGTACTTC. Translation gives CATSDFSETQYF.

In its sample, this clone was seen once. V and J are TRBV11-2 and TRBJ1-5; D not certain. There are 13 residues in the CDR3. Germline V gene lookup returns CDR1 SGHAT and CDR2 FQNNGV. V was shortened by 2 bases and J by 2 bases, with 4 bases between the two germline ends. CDR3 nucleotide sequence: TGTGCCAGCAGCTTACAGGGCAATCAGCCCCAGCATTTT. Translating it yields CASSLQGNQPQHF.

The chain has TRBV5-1 and TRBJ2-2; 15 bases agree with TRBD2. The CDR3 runs to 18 residues. V was clipped by 4 bases and J by 4 bases; unmatched bases: 8. The germline V gene has CDR1 SGHRS and CDR2 YFSETQ. The chain's CDR3 is CASSAIGLAGGVTGELFF. The CDR3 DNA is TGCGCCAGCAGCGCCATCGGACTAGCGGGGGGGGTCACCGGGGAGCTGTTTTTT.